The subject of this entry is one T cell receptor beta chain. Its antigen is still unknown. This record comes from a study of monozygotic twins with inflammatory bowel disease (dated by TCRdb to the late 2010s). In terms of the full investigation: The full study comprised some 30 monozygotic twin pairs: nine German pairs (four IBD-concordant, five IBD-discordant) and 19 IBD-discordant Danish pairs. Each individual had, on average, about 151 000 unique TCRalpha sequences and 181 000 unique TCRbeta sequences available for analysis. The search for disease-associated traits relied mainly on comparing, within discordant pairs, IBD patients with their genetically identical healthy co-twins.

From each donor, a 2.5 ml peripheral blood sample was drawn into PAXgene tubes and stored at -80 degrees C. Without any T cell sorting, total RNA was extracted from whole blood using the PAXgene blood miRNA kit on an automated QIAcube. Peripheral blood from monozygotic twin pairs who were concordant or discordant for inflammatory bowel disease underwent deep TCRalpha and TCRbeta repertoire profiling using unique molecular barcoding. Smoking habits were recorded for all twin pairs, and individuals were classified as current, former or never smokers. Inclusive of the bounding cysteine and phenylalanine, the CDR3 is 13 residues long. No DNA was logged. What the study reported, not specific to this receptor: Because patients were on differing immunosuppressive treatments, the repertoires may have picked up extra background noise and inter-individual variability. Different T cell subtypes could not be distinguished in the analysis. A decrease in TCRbeta repertoire diversity, as measured by inverse Simpson index, was observed in IBD patients compared with their healthy co-twins. Fewer clonotypes were shared with other individuals by IBD patients than by healthy twins, most markedly in patients showing signs of disease activity. No single strong signal or clonotype linked to IBD turned up in the results, so the idea that one exists was not supported. Repertoire similarity did not differ between concordant and discordant twins, possibly due to limited statistical power.

The method was 5' RACE. Preparation of each TCR library used about 4,000 ng of total RNA. cDNA was synthesized with SMARTScribe reverse transcriptase in eight separate reactions per sample. Unique molecular identifiers containing a 6-nucleotide sample barcode were introduced through template switching during cDNA synthesis. TCRalpha and TCRbeta cDNA was amplified by two nested PCRs of around 16 and 10 cycles, with bead purification after each PCR. Before amplification, the cDNA was treated with uracil DNA-glycosylase and purified using the QIAquick PCR purification kit. The second PCR added Illumina TruSeq-compatible adapters along with sample-specific barcodes. Library quality and concentration were checked on TapeStation and Qubit, and libraries were pooled at approximately 5 ng each. Sequencing of pooled libraries was carried out on an Illumina HiSeq2500 single-index Rapid Run using 2 x 100 bp reads and custom sequencing primers. On the authors' methods: UMI-based consensus assembly with MiGEC version 1.2.6 was used to correct PCR and sequencing errors. MiXCR version 2.1.1 was used to carry out V(D)J alignment, clonotype assembly and CDR3 extraction. To normalise gene usage, clonotype sharing and MAIT/NKT TCR abundance, the analysis used the top 1000, 10 000 and 20 000 clonotypes per sample. After downsampling to 27 000 UMIs, diversity was calculated as the inverse Simpson index using the vegan R package. Paired Mann-Whitney U tests were applied to discordant twin pairs, and Benjamini-Hochberg correction was used for multiple testing. TCRdb reprocessed the sequencing reads and holds a single record per CDR3 protein sequence, with no DNA. These V and J calls rely on TCRdb rather than the paper's analysis. The record for this sample contains 140,000 to 150,000 distinct CDR3 sequences. The ten top clones hold 1% to 1.5% of the sample.

The clonotype originates from a human donor with ulcerative colitis or Crohn's disease, or a healthy co-twin of an affected twin (not recorded which). Sequenced input: blood. The rearrangement joined TRBV12-3 or TRBV12-4 to TRBJ2-7. The CDR3 is CASSFGDLYEQYF.